This T cell receptor (beta chain) is from a study of T cell repertoires in cytomegalovirus infection. TCRdb analysed the reads with MiXCR anew, one entry per CDR3 protein. The table lists a few hundred thousand distinct CDR3 sequences, roughly 34% of them singletons, with roughly 16% in the top ten. This clonotype was picked up a small number of times. Its cognate antigen is unknown. This CDR3 has 17 amino acids. Trimming removed 0 bases from V and 1 base from J, with 14 bases in between. CDR1 and CDR2 from the germline V gene are MNHEY and SVGAGI. The clonotype comes from a human donor in good health (CMV status not recorded). Some clones in this sample may be carry-over from other donors' samples. This material consisted of cultured PBMCs, taken from culture after CMV antigen stimulation. The rearrangement uses TRBV6-5 and TRBJ2-3; the D is unclear. The CDR3 region has the DNA TGTGCCAGCAGTTACTCGCGGCAGGTTCCCGGCACAGATACGCAGTATTTT. Its protein product is CASSYSRQVPGTDTQYF.